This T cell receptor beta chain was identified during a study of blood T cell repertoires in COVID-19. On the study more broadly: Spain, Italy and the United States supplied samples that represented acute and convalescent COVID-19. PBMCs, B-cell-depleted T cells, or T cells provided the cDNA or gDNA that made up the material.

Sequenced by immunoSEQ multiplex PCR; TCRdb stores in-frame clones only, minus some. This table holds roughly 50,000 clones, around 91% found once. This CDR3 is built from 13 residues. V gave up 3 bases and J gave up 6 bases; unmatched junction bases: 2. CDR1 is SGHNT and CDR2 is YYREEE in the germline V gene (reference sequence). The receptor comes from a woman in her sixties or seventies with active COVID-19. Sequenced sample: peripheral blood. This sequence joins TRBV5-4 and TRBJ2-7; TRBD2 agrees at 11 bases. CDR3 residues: CASSSLAGGEQYF. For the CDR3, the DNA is TGTGCCAGCAGCTCCCTAGCGGGGGGCGAGCAGTACTTC.